The 5 T cell receptor beta chains given below trace back to one sample, sequenced in a study of blood T cell repertoires in COVID-19 (dated by TCRdb to between 2020 and 2021). Library preparation was by the immunoSEQ multiplex PCR assay. As stored in TCRdb, this immuneACCESS dataset retains in-frame rearrangements with V and J assigned. A fraction of the clones does not appear; measured against another copy, unresolved V genes explain less than half of the discrepancy, and the remainder lacks a known reason. The sample table lists about 330,000 clones, around 90% of them with a count of one. The ten largest clones add up to around 5% of the sample. The sample taken for sequencing was PBMCs or T cells enriched from blood (not recorded which). The receptors shown here come from a man younger than 40 who had recovered from COVID-19.

The chain uses TRBV9 and TRBJ2-3; D possibly corresponds to TRBD2 (5 bases). CDR1 and CDR2 (germline): SGDLS, YYNGEE. V was cut by 0 bases and J by 2 bases, with 13 bases left in between. The CDR3 consists of 16 residues. CDR3 sequence reads: CASSVEAGLYTDTQYF. CDR3 sequence (DNA): TGTGCCAGCAGCGTAGAGGCAGGACTGTACACAGATACGCAGTATTTT.

With regard to this clone: Distinct nucleotide sequences in the sample also encode this CDR3. The chain uses TRBV5-1 and TRBJ1-2; a possible D gene is TRBD1 (6 bases). This CDR3 spans 13 amino acids. V lost 2 bases, J lost 6 bases, and 11 bases lay in between. CDR1 SGHRS and CDR2 YFSETQ come from the germline V gene. The CDR3 protein is CASSFGGADGYTF. The CDR3 DNA follows: TGCGCCAGCAGCTTCGGGGGGGCTGATGGCTACACCTTC.

The chain recombines TRBV28 with TRBJ1-1; D is uncertain. The V end was cut by 5 bases, the J end by 5 bases, with 12 bases between. The CDR3 loop spans 13 amino acids. Germline values: CDR1 MDHEN, CDR2 SYDVKM. CDR3 in DNA: TGTGCCAGCAGTCCCGGGGTAGGAACTGAAGCTTTCTTT. Its translation is CASSPGVGTEAFF.

The V call is TRBV19, the J call TRBJ2-3; TRBD2 agrees at 15 bases. Germline loops: CDR1 LNHDA, CDR2 SQIVND (reference sequence). V dropped 3 bases and J dropped 1; count of bases not matched to a gene: 5. The CDR3 covers 18 residues. This CDR3 reads CASSIGLAGGRRTDTQYF. In DNA, the CDR3 is TGTGCCAGTAGTATTGGACTAGCGGGGGGGCGACGCACAGATACGCAGTATTTT.

This sequence joins TRBV6-5 and TRBJ2-2, with 7 positions matching TRBD1. Losses at the gene ends were 3 bases for V and 4 bases for J; bases not matched to a gene: 8. CDR1 and CDR2 (germline): MNHEY, SVGAGI. The CDR3 is 16 amino acids. The CDR3 loop reads CASSYSQGTGTGELFF. In DNA, the CDR3 is TGTGCCAGCAGTTATTCACAGGGGACGGGCACCGGGGAGCTGTTTTTT.